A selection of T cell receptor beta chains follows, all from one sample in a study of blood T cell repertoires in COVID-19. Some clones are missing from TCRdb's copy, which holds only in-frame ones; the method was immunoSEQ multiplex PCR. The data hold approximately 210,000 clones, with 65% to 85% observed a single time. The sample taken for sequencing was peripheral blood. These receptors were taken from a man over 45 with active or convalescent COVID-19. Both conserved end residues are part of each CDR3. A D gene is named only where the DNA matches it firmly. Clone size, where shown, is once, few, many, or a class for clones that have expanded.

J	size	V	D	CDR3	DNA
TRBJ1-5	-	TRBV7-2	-	CASSLYGAGQPQHF	TGTGCCAGCAGCTTATATGGTGCAGGACAGCCCCAGCATTTT
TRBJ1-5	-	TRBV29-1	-	CSVVTGNQPQHF	TGCAGCGTTGTTACAGGGAATCAGCCCCAGCATTTT
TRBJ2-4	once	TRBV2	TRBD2	CASKTSQINIQYF	TGTGCCAGCAAGACTAGCCAGATAAACATTCAGTACTTC
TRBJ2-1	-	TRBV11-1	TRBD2	CASSLIPGRDEQFF	TGTGCCAGCAGCTTAATCCCGGGGAGGGATGAGCAGTTCTTC
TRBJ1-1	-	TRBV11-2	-	CATREQINTEAFF	TGTGCCACCCGGGAGCAGATAAACACTGAAGCTTTCTTT
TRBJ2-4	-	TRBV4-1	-	CASSHGGGPFSGKNIQYF	TGCGCCAGCAGCCATGGGGGGGGGCCTTTTTCCGGCAAAAACATTCAGTACTTC
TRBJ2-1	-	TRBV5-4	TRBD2	CASRTSGAYNEQFF	TGTGCCAGCAGAACTAGCGGCGCCTACAATGAGCAGTTCTTC
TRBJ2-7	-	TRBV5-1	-	CASSLGADLYEQYF	TGCGCCAGCAGCTTGGGCGCGGATCTCTACGAGCAGTACTTC
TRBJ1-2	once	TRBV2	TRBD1	CASSTGDYGYTF	TGTGCCAGCAGTACAGGGGACTATGGCTACACCTTC
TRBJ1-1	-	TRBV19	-	CASSSTGNTEAFF	TGTGCCAGTAGTTCCACAGGTAACACTGAAGCTTTCTTT
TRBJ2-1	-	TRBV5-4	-	CASSSEDRTFYNEQFF	TGTGCCAGCAGCAGCGAAGACCGAACCTTTTACAATGAGCAGTTCTTC
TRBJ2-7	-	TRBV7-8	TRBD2	CASSFRTSGPYEQYF	TGTGCCAGCAGCTTTCGGACTAGCGGGCCCTACGAGCAGTACTTC
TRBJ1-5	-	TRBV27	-	CASRTSGDLPNQPQHF	TGTGCCAGCAGGACGTCAGGGGACCTACCAAATCAGCCCCAGCATTTT
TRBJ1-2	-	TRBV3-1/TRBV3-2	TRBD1	CASSQGGQGAGYTF	TGTGCCAGCAGCCAAGGGGGACAGGGGGCTGGCTACACCTTC
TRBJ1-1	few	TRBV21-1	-	CASPPTDTNTEAFF	TGTGCCAGCCCACCTACGGACACGAACACTGAAGCTTTCTTT
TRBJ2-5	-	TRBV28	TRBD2	CASSPGTSGRIETQYF	TGTGCCAGCAGCCCCGGGACTAGCGGGAGGATAGAGACCCAGTACTTC
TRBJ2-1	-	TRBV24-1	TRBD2	CATSSGGGAYNEQFF	TGTGCCACCAGCTCGGGCGGGGGGGCCTACAATGAGCAGTTCTTC
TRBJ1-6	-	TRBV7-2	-	CASSPTGRDAPLHF	TGTGCCAGCAGCCCCACGGGGAGGGACGCACCCCTCCACTTT
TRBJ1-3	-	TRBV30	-	CAWTPGGAGSGNTIYF	TGTGCCTGGACCCCGGGAGGGGCCGGATCTGGAAACACCATATATTTT
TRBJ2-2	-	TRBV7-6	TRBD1	CASSSLGQGVGELFF	TGTGCCAGCAGCTCGTTGGGACAGGGAGTTGGGGAGCTGTTTTTT
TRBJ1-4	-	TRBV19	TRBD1	CASSMGERGRDEKLFF	TGTGCCAGTAGTATGGGGGAAAGGGGGCGCGACGAAAAACTGTTTTTT
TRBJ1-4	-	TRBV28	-	CASSLFESRGSSEKLFF	TGTGCCAGCAGTTTGTTCGAAAGCAGGGGTTCTAGCGAAAAACTGTTTTTT
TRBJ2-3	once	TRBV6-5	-	CASIPDRNTDTQYF	TGTGCCAGCATACCCGACAGAAACACAGATACGCAGTATTTT
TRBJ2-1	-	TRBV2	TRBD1	CASSAGQGRGEQFF	TGTGCCAGCAGTGCGGGACAGGGGAGAGGTGAGCAGTTCTTC
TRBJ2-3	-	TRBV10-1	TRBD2	CASRPASGRALSTDTQYF	TGCGCCAGCAGGCCCGCTAGCGGGAGGGCCCTAAGCACAGATACGCAGTATTTT
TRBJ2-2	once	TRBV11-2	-	CASSLVTNTGELFF	TGTGCCAGCAGCTTAGTTACGAACACCGGGGAGCTGTTTTTT
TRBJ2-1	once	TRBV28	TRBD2	CATFGLAGGAYNEQFF	TGTGCCACCTTCGGACTAGCGGGAGGGGCCTACAATGAGCAGTTCTTC
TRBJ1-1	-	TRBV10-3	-	CAITDSLYTEAFF	TGTGCCATTACTGACAGCCTATACACTGAAGCTTTCTTT
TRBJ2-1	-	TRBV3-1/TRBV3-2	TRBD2	CASSQETSGRKHEQFF	TGTGCCAGCAGCCAAGAAACTAGCGGGAGGAAGCATGAGCAGTTCTTC
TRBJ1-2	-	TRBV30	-	CAWSVGVGDGYAF	TGTGCCTGGAGTGTAGGGGTCGGCGATGGCTACGCCTTC
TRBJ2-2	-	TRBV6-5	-	CATKQGNTGELFF	TGTGCCACAAAACAGGGGAACACCGGGGAGCTGTTTTTT
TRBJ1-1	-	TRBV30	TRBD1	CAWIRDRGSGEAFF	TGTGCCTGGATCCGGGACAGGGGATCGGGTGAAGCTTTCTTT
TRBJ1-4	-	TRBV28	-	CASSRGGVEKLFF	TGTGCCAGCAGTCGGGGGGGTGTCGAAAAACTGTTTTTT
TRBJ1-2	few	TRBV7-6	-	CASSLAGEEDYGYTF	TGTGCCAGCAGCTTAGCAGGGGAAGAGGACTATGGCTACACCTTC
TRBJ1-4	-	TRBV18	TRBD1	CASSQNRGRDEKLFF	TGTGCCAGCTCCCAAAACAGGGGGCGCGATGAAAAACTGTTTTTT
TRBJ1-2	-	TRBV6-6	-	CASSYAGRLNGYTF	TGTGCCAGCAGTTACGCGGGCAGGCTAAATGGCTACACCTTC
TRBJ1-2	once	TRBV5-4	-	CASSLSSGQGFGYTF	TGTGCCAGCAGCTTGTCGTCGGGGCAGGGGTTTGGCTACACCTTC
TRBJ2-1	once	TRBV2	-	CASRVRSGSSYNEQFF	TGTGCCAGCAGAGTAAGGTCTGGGAGTTCCTACAATGAGCAGTTCTTC
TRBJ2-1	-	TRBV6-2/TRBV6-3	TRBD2	CASSYAARGINEQFF	TGTGCCAGCAGTTACGCCGCGCGGGGGATCAATGAGCAGTTCTTC